The TCR beta chain under discussion was sequenced for a study of PD-L1 blockade in urothelial cancer. V was pared by 5 bases and J by 4 bases, with 14 bases between. This CDR3 spans 14 amino acids. CDR1 and CDR2 from the germline V gene are MDHEN and SYDVKM. Time point of the sample: pretreatment peripheral blood. Repertoires were generated with immunoSEQ multiplex PCR, while TCRdb's copy carries only in-frame clones and drops some. The sample lists tens of thousands of clones; about three quarters were seen once. This specimen was PBMCs, taken around atezolizumab (anti-PD-L1) treatment. The TCR was taken from an older man with urothelial cancer. The chain uses TRBV28 and TRBJ1-2, with TRBD1 as a possible D gene (5 bases). The CDR3 spells CASSRMQGRYGYTF. In nucleotides, the CDR3 is TGTGCCAGCAGTCGGATGCAGGGCCGCTATGGCTACACCTTC.